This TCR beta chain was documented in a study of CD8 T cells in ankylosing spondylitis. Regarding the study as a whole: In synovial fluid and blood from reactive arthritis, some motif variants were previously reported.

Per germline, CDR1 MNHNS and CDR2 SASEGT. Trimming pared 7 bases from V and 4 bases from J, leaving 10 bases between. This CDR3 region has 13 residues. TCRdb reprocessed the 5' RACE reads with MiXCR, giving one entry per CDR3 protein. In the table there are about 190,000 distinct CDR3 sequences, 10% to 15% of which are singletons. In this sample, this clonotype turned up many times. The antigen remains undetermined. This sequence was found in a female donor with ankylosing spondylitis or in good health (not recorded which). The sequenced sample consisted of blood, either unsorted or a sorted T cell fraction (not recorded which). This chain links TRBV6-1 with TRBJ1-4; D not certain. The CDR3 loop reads CASTDGVNEKLFF. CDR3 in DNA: TGTGCCAGCACGGACGGGGTTAATGAAAAACTGTTTTTT.